This T cell receptor (beta chain) was observed in a study of blood T cell repertoires in COVID-19. Assay used: immunoSEQ multiplex PCR; TCRdb lists only in-frame clones, some missing. The sample consists of roughly 38,000 clones, approximately 93% of them appearing once. V lost 4 bases, J lost 0 bases, and 7 bases lay in between. CDR1 and CDR2 (germline): KGHSH, LQKENI. The length of the CDR3 is 13 residues. The chain carries TRBV18 and TRBJ2-7; no firm D call. What was sequenced was peripheral blood. The source is a man over 45 with active COVID-19. CDR3 DNA sequence: TGTGCCAGCTCACTAGAGTTCTCCTACGAGCAGTACTTC. Residues: CASSLEFSYEQYF.